This is a list of T cell receptor beta chains from one sample in a study of blood T cells in healthy people across ages. TCRdb passed the 5' RACE reads through MiXCR, listing each CDR3 protein once. There are 1.5 million to 2 million distinct CDR3 sequences in the sample; about two fifths occur only once, and 23% lies in the top ten. The sequenced material came from blood. The receptors were gathered from a human donor in good health. CDR3s include the opening cysteine and the closing phenylalanine or tryptophan. The D gene is left open where the match is weak. Where a row states a size, it is once, few, many or the class of an expanded clone; other rows omit it.

j_call: TRBJ1-5; clone_size: -; v_call: TRBV12-3/TRBV12-4; d_call: -; cdr3_aa: CASSLMWDGSNQPQHF; cdr3_nt: TGTGCCAGCAGCCTCATGTGGGACGGGAGTAATCAGCCCCAGCATTTT
j_call: TRBJ2-1; clone_size: -; v_call: TRBV28; d_call: TRBD2; cdr3_aa: CASRPIRLAGNNEQFF; cdr3_nt: TGTGCCAGCAGACCCATACGACTAGCGGGAAACAATGAGCAGTTCTTC
j_call: TRBJ1-6; clone_size: few; v_call: TRBV7-2; d_call: -; cdr3_aa: CASSFQVGSPLHF; cdr3_nt: TGTGCCAGCAGCTTTCAGGTCGGATCACCCCTCCACTTT
j_call: TRBJ2-7; clone_size: few; v_call: TRBV7-6; d_call: -; cdr3_aa: CASSPGRQTYEQYF; cdr3_nt: TGTGCCAGCAGCCCAGGGAGACAGACCTACGAGCAGTACTTC
j_call: TRBJ1-2; clone_size: -; v_call: TRBV24-1; d_call: TRBD1; cdr3_aa: CDTSDPGQGVDGYTF; cdr3_nt: TGTGACACCAGTGATCCGGGACAGGGAGTAGATGGCTACACCTTC
j_call: TRBJ2-3; clone_size: -; v_call: TRBV28; d_call: TRBD2; cdr3_aa: CASSYTSGSTDTQYF; cdr3_nt: TGTGCCAGCAGTTACACTAGCGGGAGCACAGATACGCAGTATTTT
j_call: TRBJ2-4; clone_size: few; v_call: TRBV25-1; d_call: TRBD1; cdr3_aa: CASSGQTGYGGIQYF; cdr3_nt: TGTGCCAGCAGTGGTCAGACAGGGTACGGAGGCATTCAGTACTTC
j_call: TRBJ2-7; clone_size: -; v_call: TRBV9; d_call: TRBD2; cdr3_aa: CASSSSGGVGEQYF; cdr3_nt: TGTGCCAGCAGCTCTAGCGGGGGGGTCGGCGAGCAGTACTTC
j_call: TRBJ2-7; clone_size: many; v_call: TRBV6-1; d_call: -; cdr3_aa: CASSVGVGAATYEQYF; cdr3_nt: TGTGCCAGCAGTGTTGGGGTGGGGGCGGCCACCTACGAGCAGTACTTC
j_call: TRBJ2-7; clone_size: -; v_call: TRBV12-3/TRBV12-4; d_call: -; cdr3_aa: CASNQLRGGNPYEQYF; cdr3_nt: TGTGCCAGCAACCAACTTAGAGGAGGGAACCCCTACGAGCAGTACTTC
j_call: TRBJ2-1; clone_size: -; v_call: TRBV15; d_call: -; cdr3_aa: CATSRLGMAETSYNEQFF; cdr3_nt: TGTGCCACCAGCAGACTTGGAATGGCGGAGACATCCTACAATGAGCAGTTCTTC
j_call: TRBJ1-2; clone_size: -; v_call: TRBV7-2; d_call: TRBD1; cdr3_aa: CASSLPGQPYGYTF; cdr3_nt: TGTGCCAGCAGTTTGCCGGGACAGCCCTATGGTTACACCTTC
j_call: TRBJ1-1; clone_size: -; v_call: TRBV10-3; d_call: -; cdr3_aa: CATSQGGNTEAFF; cdr3_nt: TGTGCCACCAGTCAAGGGGGGAACACTGAAGCTTTCTTT
j_call: TRBJ2-3; clone_size: few; v_call: TRBV7-3; d_call: TRBD2; cdr3_aa: CASSLLGTSKDTQYF; cdr3_nt: TGTGCCAGCAGCTTATTAGGGACTAGTAAGGATACGCAGTATTTT